Listed below are T cell receptor beta chains from one sample, sequenced in a study of cytomegalovirus exposure and HLA in healthy donors. Clones were sequenced by immunoSEQ multiplex PCR, and TCRdb holds only the in-frame ones, with some missing. The repertoire holds 80,000 or so clones, with over 65% as singletons. Sequencing was carried out using PBMCs. These receptors were collected from a man aged 35-49 years in good health and CMV-seronegative. Both conserved end residues are part of each CDR3. Each record gives: V gene, J gene, D gene, CDR3 protein, CDR3 DNA. The D gene is left open where the match is weak.

>TRBV5-4|TRBJ2-7|-
CASSPYSGTRGFYEQYF
TGTGCCAGCAGCCCCTACTCCGGGACACGTGGGTTCTACGAGCAGTACTTC
>TRBV6-1|TRBJ1-1|TRBD1
CASRMDRVLTEAFF
TGTGCCAGCAGGATGGACAGGGTTTTGACTGAAGCTTTCTTT
>TRBV5-1|TRBJ2-1|TRBD1
CASSQGASYNEQFF
TGCGCCAGCAGCCAGGGGGCATCCTACAATGAGCAGTTCTTC
>TRBV5-6|TRBJ2-5|TRBD2
CASSFGGLGQETQYF
TGTGCCAGCAGCTTCGGGGGGTTGGGGCAAGAGACCCAGTACTTC
>TRBV19|TRBJ1-4|-
CASSGGRVKNEKLFF
TGTGCCAGTAGTGGGGGCCGGGTGAAGAATGAAAAACTGTTTTTT
>TRBV7-9|TRBJ2-7|-
CASSLDTLRYEQYF
TGTGCCAGCAGCTTAGACACCCTCCGCTACGAGCAGTACTTC
>TRBV6-5|TRBJ2-1|TRBD2
CASSYSTVAGDNEQFF
TGTGCCAGCAGTTACTCGACGGTAGCGGGAGACAATGAGCAGTTCTTC
>TRBV27|TRBJ2-3|-
CASSRGDTQYF
TGTGCCAGCAGTAGAGGGGATACGCAGTATTTT
>TRBV7-2|TRBJ2-3|-
CASSSAGTNTDTQYF
TGTGCCAGCAGCTCCGCCGGGACAAACACAGATACGCAGTATTTT
>TRBV5-4|TRBJ2-1|TRBD2
CASSAPSGSRNEQFF
TGTGCCAGCAGCGCCCCGAGCGGGAGTCGCAATGAGCAGTTCTTC
>TRBV28|TRBJ2-3|TRBD2
CASCSGSIADTQYF
TGTGCCAGCTGTAGCGGGAGTATCGCAGATACGCAGTATTTT
>TRBV29-1|TRBJ2-3|TRBD2
CSVDRTSGSPDTQYF
TGCAGCGTTGACAGGACTAGCGGGAGCCCAGATACGCAGTATTTT
>TRBV27|TRBJ1-5|-
CASSWQYDQPQHF
TGTGCCAGCAGTTGGCAGTACGATCAGCCCCAGCATTTT
>TRBV7-2|TRBJ2-1|TRBD2
CASSLQLAGGGEQFF
TGTGCCAGCAGCTTACAACTAGCGGGAGGTGGTGAGCAGTTCTTC
>TRBV11-2|TRBJ2-3|-
CASSLASRNTDTQYF
TGTGCCAGCAGCTTAGCCTCGCGGAACACAGATACGCAGTATTTT
>TRBV9|TRBJ2-1|TRBD2
CASSTSGTTMNEQFF
TGTGCCAGCAGCACATCCGGGACTACCATGAATGAGCAGTTCTTC
>TRBV28|TRBJ1-5|-
CASKPAFAGNQPQHF
TGTGCCAGCAAGCCCGCATTTGCGGGCAATCAGCCCCAGCATTTT